This T cell receptor (beta chain) derives from a study of blood T cell repertoires in COVID-19. Germline V CDR1 and CDR2: LGHDT, YNNKEL (reference sequence). V lost 2 bases and J lost 4, with 14 bases in between. The length of the CDR3 is 15 residues. Repertoires were generated with immunoSEQ multiplex PCR, while TCRdb's copy carries only in-frame clones and drops some. The sample contains some 200,000 clones, 80% to 90% of which appear only once. The sequence derives from a man in his forties or fifties with acute or convalescent COVID-19. The specimen sequenced was peripheral blood. The chain couples TRBV3-1 (or the pseudogene TRBV3-2) to TRBJ2-5, with D perhaps matching TRBD2 (6 bases). CDR3 in DNA: TGTGCCAGCAGCCAAAGTGCGGGGCGGGGAGAGACCCAGTACTTC. This translates into CASSQSAGRGETQYF.